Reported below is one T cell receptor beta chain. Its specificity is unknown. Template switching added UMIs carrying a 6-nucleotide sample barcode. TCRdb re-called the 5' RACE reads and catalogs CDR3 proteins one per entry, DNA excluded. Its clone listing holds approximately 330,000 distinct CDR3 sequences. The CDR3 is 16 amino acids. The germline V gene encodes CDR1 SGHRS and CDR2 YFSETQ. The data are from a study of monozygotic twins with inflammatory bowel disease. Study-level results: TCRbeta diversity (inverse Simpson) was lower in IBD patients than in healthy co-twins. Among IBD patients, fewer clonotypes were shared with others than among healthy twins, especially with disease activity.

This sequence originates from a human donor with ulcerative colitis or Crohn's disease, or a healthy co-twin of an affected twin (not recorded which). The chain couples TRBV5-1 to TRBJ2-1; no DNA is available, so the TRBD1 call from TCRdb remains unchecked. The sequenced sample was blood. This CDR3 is CASSGGQLGTYNEQFF.